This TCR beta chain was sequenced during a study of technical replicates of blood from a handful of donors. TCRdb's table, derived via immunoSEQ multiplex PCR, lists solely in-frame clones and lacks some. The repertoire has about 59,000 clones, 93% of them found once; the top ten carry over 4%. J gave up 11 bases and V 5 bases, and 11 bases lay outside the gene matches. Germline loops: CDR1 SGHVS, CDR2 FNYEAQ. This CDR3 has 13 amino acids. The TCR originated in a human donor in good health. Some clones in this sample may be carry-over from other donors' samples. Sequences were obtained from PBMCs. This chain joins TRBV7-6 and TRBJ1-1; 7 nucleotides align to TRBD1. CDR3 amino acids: CASSRPGTGDAFF. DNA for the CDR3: TGTGCCAGCAGCCGACCAGGAACAGGGGACGCTTTCTTT.